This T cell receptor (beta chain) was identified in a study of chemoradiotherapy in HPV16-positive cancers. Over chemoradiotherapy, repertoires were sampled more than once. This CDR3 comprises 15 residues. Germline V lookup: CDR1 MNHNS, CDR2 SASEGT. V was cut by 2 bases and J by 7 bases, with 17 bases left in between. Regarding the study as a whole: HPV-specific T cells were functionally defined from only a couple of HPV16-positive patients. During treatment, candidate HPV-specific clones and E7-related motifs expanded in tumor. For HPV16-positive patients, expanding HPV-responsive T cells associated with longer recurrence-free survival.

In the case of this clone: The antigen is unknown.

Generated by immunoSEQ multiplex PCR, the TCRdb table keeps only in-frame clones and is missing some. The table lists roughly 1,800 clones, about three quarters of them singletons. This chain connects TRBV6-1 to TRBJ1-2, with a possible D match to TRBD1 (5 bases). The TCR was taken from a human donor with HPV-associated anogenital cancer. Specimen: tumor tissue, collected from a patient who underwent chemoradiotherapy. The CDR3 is CASSEYEGQGSGYTF. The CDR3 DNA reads TGTGCCAGCAGTGAATACGAGGGGCAGGGAAGTGGCTACACCTTC.